Following are 21 T cell receptor beta chains from one sample sequenced in a study of technical replicates of blood from a handful of donors. Clones were sequenced by immunoSEQ multiplex PCR, and TCRdb holds only the in-frame ones, with some missing. The sample includes roughly 80,000 clones, 90% to 95% of them seen just once. Source material: T cells isolated from PBMCs. Source of these receptors: a human donor in good health.

This sequence joins TRBV19 and TRBJ1-3, with 10 bases matching TRBD1. The CDR3 covers 18 residues. Unmatched junction bases numbered 17, after V lost 5 bases and J lost 7 bases. Germline assignment: CDR1 LNHDA and CDR2 SQIVND (reference sequence). CDR3 region: CASSPHALGDRGTNTIYF. In DNA, the CDR3 is TGTGCCAGTAGTCCTCACGCACTCGGGGACAGGGGTACCAACACCATATATTTT. Full variable domain (rest looked up from reference TRBV19 and TRBJ1-3): DGGITQSPKYLFRKEGQNVTLSCEQNLNHDAMYWYRQDPGQGLRLIYYSQIVNDFQKGDIAEGYSVSREKKESFPLTVTSAQKNPTAFYLCASSPHALGDRGTNTIYFGEGSWLTVV.

The chain links TRBV28 to TRBJ2-3; 7 bases are a match to TRBD2. The CDR3 loop spans 15 amino acids. V trimming: 11 bases; J trimming: 2 bases; junction bases outside the gene matches: 13. Germline loops: CDR1 MDHEN, CDR2 SYDVKM. CDR3 protein: CAFGTGGGNTDTQYF. DNA of the CDR3: TGTGCCTTTGGAACGGGGGGAGGGAACACAGATACGCAGTATTTT.

This chain connects TRBV13 to TRBJ2-5, with 8 bases lining up with TRBD2. This CDR3 contains 17 residues. The junction had 15 bases not matched to a gene; V was cut back by 5 bases and J by 4 bases. Germline V lookup: CDR1 PRHDT, CDR2 FYEKMQ (reference sequence). The CDR3 DNA sequence: TGTGCCAGCAGCCATACTACCGGGACTAGAGCCGGAGAGACCCAGTACTTC. Protein sequence: CASSHTTGTRAGETQYF.

The chain uses TRBV6-5 and TRBJ1-1; no clear D. The germline V gene has CDR1 MNHEY and CDR2 SVGAGI. V dropped 8 bases and J dropped 4 bases, with 14 bases sitting between them. This CDR3 is built from 13 residues. The chain's CDR3 is CASALSPSTEAFF. CDR3 coding DNA: TGTGCCAGCGCATTATCACCGAGCACTGAAGCTTTCTTT.

The CDR3 spells CASSANRPYEQYF. The DNA for the CDR3 is TGCGCCAGCAGTGCGAACAGGCCCTACGAGCAGTACTTC. The V gene is TRBV5-1, the J gene TRBJ2-7; a weak D match, TRBD1 (5 bases). The CDR3 covers 13 residues. The V gene lost 5 bases and the J gene lost 2 bases, with 11 bases spanning the gap. Germline CDR1 reads SGHRS; CDR2 reads YFSETQ. Drawing the rest from reference TRBV5-1 and TRBJ2-7, the complete variable domain is KAGVTQTPRYLIKTRGQQVTLSCSPISGHRSVSWYQQTPGQGLQFLFEYFSETQRNKGNFPGRFSGRQFSNSRSEMNVSTLELGDSALYLCASSANRPYEQYFGPGTRLTVT.

Worth noting for this clone: This CDR3 is also generated by other DNA sequences in the sample. This sequence joins TRBV19 and TRBJ1-2, with 8 bases that match TRBD1. V gave up 7 bases and J gave up 0 bases; unmatched junction bases: 4. The germline V gene encodes CDR1 LNHDA and CDR2 SQIVND (reference sequence). The CDR3 is 14 residues long. The CDR3 DNA reads as TGTGCCAGTACCCTGGACAGGGCTAACTATGGCTACACCTTC. This translates into CASTLDRANYGYTF.

This clone was counted a single time. This CDR3 is CASSLEDRDLNEQFF. The CDR3, as DNA: TGTGCCAGCAGTTTGGAGGACAGGGACTTAAATGAGCAGTTCTTC. V is TRBV28 and J is TRBJ2-1, with 8 bases identical to TRBD1. Germline values: CDR1 MDHEN, CDR2 SYDVKM. The CDR3 loop spans 15 amino acids. With V trimmed by 3 bases and J by 7 bases, 8 bases remained unmatched. The full variable domain, completed using reference TRBV28 and TRBJ2-1, is DVKVTQSSRYLVKRTGEKVFLECVQDMDHENMFWYRQDPGLGLRLIYFSYDVKMKEKGDIPEGYSVSREKKERFSLILESASTNQTSMYLCASSLEDRDLNEQFFGPGTRLTVL.

The chain employs TRBV9 and TRBJ2-7; 8 bases map to TRBD2. Germline CDR1 SGDLS, CDR2 YYNGEE. The junction had 14 bases not matched to a gene; V was cut back by 5 bases and J by 1 base. The CDR3 has 17 amino acids. The CDR3 loop is CASRVISGNLCSYEQYF. The CDR3 nucleotides are TGTGCCAGCAGGGTGATTAGCGGGAATCTCTGTTCCTACGAGCAGTACTTC.

The CDR3 loop is CASGFQQGPNQPQHF. As DNA, the CDR3 is TGTGCCAGCGGATTTCAACAGGGTCCAAATCAGCCCCAGCATTTT. The chain couples TRBV6-6 to TRBJ1-5; D is perhaps TRBD1 (6 bases). Germline CDR1 is MNHNY and CDR2 is SVGAGI (reference sequence). This CDR3 is built from 15 residues. The V and J ends lost 8 bases and 4 bases respectively, with 18 bases between them.

CDR3 in amino acids: CAISESLRERETQYF. For the CDR3, the DNA is TGTGCCATCAGTGAGTCCTTGAGGGAGAGAGAGACCCAGTACTTC. The chain recombines TRBV10-3 with TRBJ2-5, with D maybe TRBD2 (5 bases). CDR1 is ENHRY, CDR2 SYGVKD, per germline. V lost 0 bases, J lost 4 bases, and 12 bases lay in between. The CDR3 runs 15 residues.

The chain employs TRBV9 and TRBJ1-1, with D possibly TRBD1 on 5 matching bases. Germline-derived CDR1 and CDR2 are SGDLS and YYNGEE. Trimming left V 0 bases short and J 2 bases short, with 14 bases between. This CDR3 has 16 amino acids. The CDR3 is CASSVDQGAFNTEAFF. CDR3 nucleotides: TGTGCCAGCAGCGTAGATCAGGGTGCATTTAACACTGAAGCTTTCTTT.

This chain joins TRBV5-6 and TRBJ2-1, with 10 bases fitting TRBD2. J gave up 5 bases and V 0 bases, and 5 bases lay outside the gene matches. This CDR3 contains 16 residues. Germline assignment: CDR1 SGHDT and CDR2 YYEEEE. Written as DNA, the CDR3 is TGTGCCAGCAGCTTGGAACTAGCGGGGTACCACAATGAGCAGTTCTTC. As protein: CASSLELAGYHNEQFF.

This chain joins TRBV27 and TRBJ2-7; 7 positions match TRBD1. This CDR3 contains 13 residues. V was pared by 9 bases and J by 1 base, with 6 bases of the junction left unmatched. The germline gives CDR1 MNHEY, CDR2 SMNVEV (reference sequence). The CDR3 protein is CASRQGQSYEQYF. The CDR3, as DNA: TGTGCCAGTAGACAGGGCCAATCCTACGAGCAGTACTTC.

The chain combines TRBV19 with TRBJ2-2; the D gene is possibly TRBD1 (6 bases). Deletions cut 5 bases from V and 7 bases from J, with 14 bases between. Looked up from germline, CDR1 is LNHDA and CDR2 is SQIVND (reference sequence). This CDR3 has 14 amino acids. The CDR3 coding sequence is TGTGCCAGTAGTTCTACAGGGATTAACGGGGAGCTGTTTTTT. It is translated as CASSSTGINGELFF.

The genes are TRBV18 and TRBJ1-2; the match to TRBD1 covers 8 bases. Germline CDR1 KGHSH, CDR2 LQKENI. This CDR3 has 14 amino acids. V dropped 3 bases and J dropped 5; count of bases not matched to a gene: 5. DNA of the CDR3: TGTGCCAGCTCACCTAGGGACAGGACATATGGCTACACCTTC. This encodes CASSPRDRTYGYTF.

The rearrangement links TRBV19 to TRBJ2-3, with 15 bases matching TRBD2. Germline CDR1 and CDR2: LNHDA and SQIVND (reference sequence). The CDR3 contains 17 residues. V was pared by 2 bases and J by 5 bases, with 5 bases of the junction left unmatched. In nucleotides, the CDR3 is TGTGCCAGTAGTATAAGGACTAGCGGGAGGGCCGAAGATACGCAGTATTTT. It yields the protein CASSIRTSGRAEDTQYF.

The CDR3 spells CAFQLPYGYTF. Written as DNA, the CDR3 is TGTGCCTTCCAACTCCCGTATGGCTACACCTTC. This chain joins TRBV30 and TRBJ1-2; the D is unclear. The germline CDR1 and CDR2 sequences are GTSNPN and SVGIG (reference sequence). The CDR3 consists of 11 residues. The V end lost 7 bases, the J end lost 5 bases, and 11 bases lay between the germline ends.

The CDR3 here is CASSLDRGSTDTQYF. The CDR3 DNA is TGCGCCAGCAGCTTGGATCGGGGGAGCACAGATACGCAGTATTTT. This chain uses TRBV5-1 with TRBJ2-3, with TRBD2 as a possible D gene (6 bases). The CDR3 totals 15 residues. CDR1 SGHRS and CDR2 YFSETQ come from the germline V gene. The V end lost 0 bases, the J end lost 0 bases, and 8 bases lay between the germline ends.

This sequence joins TRBV18 and TRBJ2-5, with D possibly being TRBD2 (5 bases). CDR3 size: 15 residues. V lost 0 bases, J lost 7 bases, and 15 bases lay in between. Per germline, CDR1 KGHSH and CDR2 LQKENI. The CDR3, as DNA: TGTGCCAGCTCACCACCGGGTAGCGTGGCAGGGACCCAGTACTTC. This gives the protein CASSPPGSVAGTQYF.

V is TRBV10-3 and J is TRBJ2-1; the match to TRBD2 covers 7 bases. Trimming at V came to 0 bases and at J to 8 bases, leaving 4 bases not matched to a gene. CDR3 length: 14 amino acids. Looked up from germline, CDR1 is ENHRY and CDR2 is SYGVKD. The CDR3 coding sequence is TGTGCCATCAGTGAGTCTAGGACTAGAGATGAGCAGTTCTTC. It specifies CAISESRTRDEQFF.

This chain connects TRBV27 to TRBJ2-5; D is possibly TRBD2 (5 bases). V dropped 0 bases and J dropped 11 bases, with 19 bases sitting between them. The germline V gene encodes CDR1 MNHEY and CDR2 SMNVEV (reference sequence). The CDR3 is 15 amino acids. The CDR3 DNA reads as TGTGCCAGCAGTTTATCTCTCAGCGGAAGTAATATTCAGTACTTC. It encodes CASSLSLSGSNIQYF.